One TCR beta chain is described in this entry. Its ends do not fully match the called genes, so a read error is possible. This specimen belongs to a study of blood T cell repertoires in COVID-19. Study-wide background: Donors in the United States, Italy and Spain gave samples during acute or convalescent COVID-19.

This CDR3 is built from 14 residues. CDR1 and CDR2 (germline): SGHTA, FQGNSA. The assay was immunoSEQ multiplex PCR, and TCRdb's table has in-frame clones only and misses some. The sample lists about 230,000 clones, 83% occurring once. This chain links TRBV7-2 with TRBJ1-1; D unresolved. The TCR originated in a woman in her 50s with acute or convalescent COVID-19. Material for sequencing was peripheral blood. CDR3 in DNA: TGTGCCAGCAGCCTAGCCCAGGTGAACACTGAAGCTTTCTTT. Amino acid sequence: CASSLAQVNTEAFF.